The 2 T cell receptor beta chains below come from one sample, sequenced in a study of blood T cell repertoires in COVID-19. The table came from immunoSEQ multiplex PCR; TCRdb's copy has only in-frame clones and leaves some out. The data show a few hundred thousand clones, approximately 90% seen once. Sequencing input: peripheral blood. These receptors came from a woman in her fifties or sixties with COVID-19, enrolled during active disease.

The gene calls are TRBV11-2 and TRBJ2-5; 10 nucleotides line up with TRBD2. Germline-derived CDR1 and CDR2 are SGHAT and FQNNGV. With V trimmed by 1 base and J by 2 bases, 7 bases remained unmatched. The CDR3 consists of 17 residues. The CDR3 region is CASSLGSRAGGQETQYF. The CDR3 DNA is TGTGCCAGCAGCTTAGGCAGTCGAGCGGGAGGGCAAGAGACCCAGTACTTC.

The J gene is TRBJ2-1, the V gene TRBV9; 13 nucleotides agree with TRBD2. Per the germline V gene, CDR1 is SGDLS and CDR2 is YYNGEE. The CDR3 extends over 19 amino acids. With V trimmed by 0 bases and J by 10 bases, 16 bases remained unmatched. The CDR3 region has the DNA TGTGCCAGCAGCGTAGGACAGGGAAGGACTAGCGGGGGCTTGACCGAGCAGTTCTTC. As protein: CASSVGQGRTSGGLTEQFF. Supplemented by reference TRBV9 and TRBJ2-1, the full variable domain reads DSGVTQTPKHLITATGQRVTLRCSPRSGDLSVYWYQQSLDQGLQFLIQYYNGEERAKGNILERFSAQQFPDLHSELNLSSLELGDSALYFCASSVGQGRTSGGLTEQFFGPGTRLTVL.